Listed below are T cell receptor beta chains from one sample, sequenced in a study of shared clonotypes between healthy human individuals. Clones were read by immunoSEQ multiplex PCR, and TCRdb kept only the in-frame ones, dropping some. The table includes about 1 million clones, approximately 76% detected once. The sequencing sample was made of memory CD4+ T cells sorted from blood. These receptors originate from a man between 18 and 29 years old in good health. Both conserved end residues are part of each CDR3.

j_gene: TRBJ1-4; v_gene: TRBV7-8; CDR3aa: CASSHTAGQGREKLFF
j_gene: TRBJ2-1; v_gene: TRBV4-3; CDR3aa: CASSQEASGRVTYNEQFF
j_gene: TRBJ1-1; v_gene: TRBV11-2; CDR3aa: CATTWGMNTEAFF
j_gene: TRBJ2-7; v_gene: TRBV7-6; CDR3aa: CASSSTGGLYEQYF
j_gene: TRBJ2-3; v_gene: TRBV7-2; CDR3aa: CASSVGLTTDTQYF
j_gene: TRBJ1-2; v_gene: TRBV11-2; CDR3aa: CASSLTVGRGGDYGYTF
j_gene: TRBJ2-3; v_gene: TRBV6-5; CDR3aa: CASSYSVALSTDTQYF
j_gene: TRBJ1-1; v_gene: TRBV15; CDR3aa: CATSTRQETTEAFF
j_gene: TRBJ2-7; v_gene: TRBV19; CDR3aa: CASSIAGAPSYEQYF
j_gene: TRBJ2-7; v_gene: TRBV27; CDR3aa: CASSRSGSSSYEQYF
j_gene: TRBJ1-1; v_gene: TRBV29-1; CDR3aa: CSPSFLRQGYLNTEAFF
j_gene: TRBJ1-1; v_gene: TRBV18; CDR3aa: CASQSQGSTEAFF
j_gene: TRBJ2-1; v_gene: TRBV7-2; CDR3aa: CASSRDYSYNEQFF
j_gene: TRBJ2-7; v_gene: TRBV18; CDR3aa: CASSPQSYEQYF
j_gene: TRBJ2-7; v_gene: TRBV7-2; CDR3aa: CASSLGGASEQYF
j_gene: TRBJ2-7; v_gene: TRBV6-1; CDR3aa: CASTLGQAYEQYF
j_gene: TRBJ1-1; v_gene: TRBV2; CDR3aa: CASLTGNTEAFF
j_gene: TRBJ2-7; v_gene: TRBV25-1; CDR3aa: CASSEPGPLIYEQYF
j_gene: TRBJ2-5; v_gene: TRBV7-9; CDR3aa: CASSLGGTTGETQYF
j_gene: TRBJ2-3; v_gene: TRBV5-1; CDR3aa: CASSSGTTLTDTQYF
j_gene: TRBJ1-2; v_gene: TRBV18; CDR3aa: CASSPLGTRDGYTF
j_gene: TRBJ1-1; v_gene: TRBV5-1; CDR3aa: CASYKGTGGTEAFF
j_gene: TRBJ2-6; v_gene: TRBV5-4; CDR3aa: CASSLDLSGANVLTF
j_gene: TRBJ2-7; v_gene: TRBV6-5; CDR3aa: CASSYSPTGAAEQYF
j_gene: TRBJ1-4; v_gene: TRBV15; CDR3aa: CATSRDPGGEKLFF
j_gene: TRBJ2-1; v_gene: TRBV7-2; CDR3aa: CASSLAVLLYNEQFF
j_gene: TRBJ2-2; v_gene: TRBV18; CDR3aa: CASSPQRLANTGELFF
j_gene: TRBJ2-1; v_gene: TRBV4-3; CDR3aa: CASSQDAQGSPYNEQFF
j_gene: TRBJ2-2; v_gene: TRBV7-9; CDR3aa: CASSLWENTGELFF
j_gene: TRBJ1-4; v_gene: TRBV5-1; CDR3aa: CASSFSGPNEKLFF
j_gene: TRBJ1-2; v_gene: TRBV5-1; CDR3aa: CASSLGGDDGYTF
j_gene: TRBJ1-2; v_gene: TRBV7-2; CDR3aa: CASSSILGFNYGYTF
j_gene: TRBJ1-1; v_gene: TRBV11-2; CDR3aa: CASSPRWGGEGNTEAFF
j_gene: TRBJ2-2; v_gene: TRBV7-9; CDR3aa: CASSLAQITGELFF
j_gene: TRBJ1-4; v_gene: TRBV2; CDR3aa: CASSRTGTATNEKLFF
j_gene: TRBJ2-5; v_gene: TRBV7-9; CDR3aa: CASSHSTGGLETQYF
j_gene: TRBJ2-1; v_gene: TRBV18; CDR3aa: CASSPPNLARDNEQFF
j_gene: TRBJ2-2; v_gene: TRBV4-3; CDR3aa: CASSQRLAVNTGELFF
j_gene: TRBJ2-3; v_gene: TRBV6-5; CDR3aa: CASSRRGEGDTQYF
j_gene: TRBJ2-5; v_gene: TRBV5-6; CDR3aa: CASSFGAPGETQYF
j_gene: TRBJ2-7; v_gene: TRBV5-8; CDR3aa: CASKGTSYEQYF
j_gene: TRBJ1-6; v_gene: TRBV18; CDR3aa: CASSPARGDSPLHF